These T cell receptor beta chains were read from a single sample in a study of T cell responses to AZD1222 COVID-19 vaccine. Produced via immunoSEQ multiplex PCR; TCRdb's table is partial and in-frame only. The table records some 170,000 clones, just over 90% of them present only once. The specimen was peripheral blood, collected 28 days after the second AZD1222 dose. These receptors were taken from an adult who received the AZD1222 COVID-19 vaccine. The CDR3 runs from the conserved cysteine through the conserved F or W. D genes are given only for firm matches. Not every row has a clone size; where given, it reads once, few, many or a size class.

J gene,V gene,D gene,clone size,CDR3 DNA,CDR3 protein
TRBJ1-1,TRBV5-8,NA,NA,TGTGCCAGCAGCCCCCTGGGCGAGGGGTTATGGGACACTGAAGCTTTCTTT,CASSPLGEGLWDTEAFF
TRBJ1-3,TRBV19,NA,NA,TGTGCCAGTAGTATCGGACGGGGACCGCATTATACGGGAAACACCATATATTTT,CASSIGRGPHYTGNTIYF
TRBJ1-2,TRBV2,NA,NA,TGTGCCAGCATGCGGACAGCTAACTATGGCTACACCTTC,CASMRTANYGYTF
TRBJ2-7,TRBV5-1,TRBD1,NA,TGCGCCAGCGGGACAGGCACCGAGCAGTACTTC,CASGTGTEQYF
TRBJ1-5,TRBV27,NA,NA,TGTGCCAGCAGTTTGACAGGCGTCAATCAGCCCCAGCATTTT,CASSLTGVNQPQHF
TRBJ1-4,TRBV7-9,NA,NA,TGTGCCAGCACCCCGATGAATGAAAAACTGTTTTTT,CASTPMNEKLFF
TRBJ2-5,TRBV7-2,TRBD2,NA,TGTGCCAGCAGCTTCGAGCGGGGGGGCTTGGAGACCCAGTACTTC,CASSFERGGLETQYF
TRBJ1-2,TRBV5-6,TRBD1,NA,TGTGCCAGCAGCTTTGACAGGGATGGCTACACCTTC,CASSFDRDGYTF
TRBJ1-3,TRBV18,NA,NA,TGTGCCAGCTCACCCGTCGCAGACACATCTGGAAACACCATATATTTT,CASSPVADTSGNTIYF
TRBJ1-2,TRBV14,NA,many,TGTGCCAGCAGCCATGGAGGATCCTATGGCTACACCTTC,CASSHGGSYGYTF
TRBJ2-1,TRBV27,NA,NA,TGTGCCAGCAGTTCCAGACTCCTCTCCTACAATGAGCAGTTCTTC,CASSSRLLSYNEQFF
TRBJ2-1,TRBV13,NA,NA,TGTGCCAGCAGCCACCTCAGGGGCAGGGATGAGCAGTTCTTC,CASSHLRGRDEQFF
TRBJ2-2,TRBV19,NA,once,TGTGCCAGTAGCCGGACAAGAACGAACACCGGGGAGCTGTTTTTT,CASSRTRTNTGELFF
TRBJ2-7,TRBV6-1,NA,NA,TGTGCCAGCAGTGAAGATCGGGGGTTTTACTACGAGCAGTACTTC,CASSEDRGFYYEQYF
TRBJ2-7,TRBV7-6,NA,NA,TGTGCCAGCAGCTTAGAGGATGGGTTCTCCTACGAGCAGTACTTC,CASSLEDGFSYEQYF
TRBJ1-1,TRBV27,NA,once,TGTGCCAGCATAAGGACCGGGGCTTTCTTT,CASIRTGAFF
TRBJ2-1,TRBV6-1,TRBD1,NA,TGTGCCAGCAGTGAAGCGGCTAACAGGGGATGGGAGCAGTTCTTC,CASSEAANRGWEQFF
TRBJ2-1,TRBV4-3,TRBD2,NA,TGCGCCAGCAGTTTGGGAAGACTAGCGAAGGTTGAGCAGTTCTTC,CASSLGRLAKVEQFF
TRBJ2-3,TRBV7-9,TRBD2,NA,TGTGCCAGCAGCACCGGGACTAGCGGGAAAACGAAAGGGTACACAGATACGCAGTATTTT,CASSTGTSGKTKGYTDTQYF
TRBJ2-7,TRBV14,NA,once,TGTGCCAGCAGCCAATTCGGGTACGAGCAGTACTTC,CASSQFGYEQYF
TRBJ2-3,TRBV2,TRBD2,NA,TGTGCCAGCAGCGCCCCGGGTCGGCGGGGGGGTAGCACAGATACGCAGTATTTT,CASSAPGRRGGSTDTQYF
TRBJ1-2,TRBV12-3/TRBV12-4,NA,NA,TGTGCCAGCAGTCAACGCCCCAGGGGTGGCTACACCTTC,CASSQRPRGGYTF
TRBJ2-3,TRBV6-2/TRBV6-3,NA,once,TGTGCCAGCAGTCGACCTCCGGCAGATACGCAGTATTTT,CASSRPPADTQYF
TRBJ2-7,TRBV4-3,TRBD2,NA,TGCGCCAGCAGCCAAGCTAGCGGGGGCTACGAGCAGTACTTC,CASSQASGGYEQYF
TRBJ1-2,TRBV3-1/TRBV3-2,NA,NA,TGTGCCAGCAGCCAAGATTTGGACAGAGGTGGCTACACCTTC,CASSQDLDRGGYTF
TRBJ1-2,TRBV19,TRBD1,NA,TGTGCCAGTAGACAGGGGGCTATAGCTAACTATGGCTACACCTTC,CASRQGAIANYGYTF
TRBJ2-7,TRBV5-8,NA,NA,TGTGCCAGCAGCTTGTACGCCCCGGGTTCCTACGAGCAGTACTTC,CASSLYAPGSYEQYF
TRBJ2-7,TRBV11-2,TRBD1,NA,TGTGCCAGCAGCCCCGGGACAGGGCGCTCCTACGAGCAGTACTTC,CASSPGTGRSYEQYF
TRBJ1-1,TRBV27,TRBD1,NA,TGTGCCAGCAGTTGGGACAGGAGAAACACTGAAGCTTTCTTT,CASSWDRRNTEAFF
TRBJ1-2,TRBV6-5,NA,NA,TGTGCCAGCAGCAGGACAGTAGCTAACTATGGCTACACCTTC,CASSRTVANYGYTF
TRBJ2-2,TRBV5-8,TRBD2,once,TGTGCCAGCAGCCGCCGACTAGCGGGGTCCACCGGGGAGCTGTTTTTT,CASSRRLAGSTGELFF
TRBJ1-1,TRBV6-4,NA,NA,TGTGCCAGCAGTGAAAACCCCCTCAGGTCGGCGAACACTGAAGCTTTCTTT,CASSENPLRSANTEAFF
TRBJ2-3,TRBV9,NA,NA,TGTGCCAGCAGCCACCTTACTAGGCCCTCAGATACGCAGTATTTT,CASSHLTRPSDTQYF
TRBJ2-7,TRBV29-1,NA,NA,TGCAGCGTTGATGAACCAAGCTCCTACGAGCAGTACTTC,CSVDEPSSYEQYF
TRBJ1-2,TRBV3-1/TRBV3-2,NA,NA,TGTGCCAGCAGCCACGAGGGCCTTAACTATGGCTACACCTTC,CASSHEGLNYGYTF
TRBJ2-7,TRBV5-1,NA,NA,TGCGCCAGCAGCAGAACGGGGGGCCAGAGCTACGAGCAGTACTTC,CASSRTGGQSYEQYF
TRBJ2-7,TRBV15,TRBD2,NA,TGTGCCACCAGCAGAGATCTGAGCGGGAGAGGCGAGCAGTACTTC,CATSRDLSGRGEQYF
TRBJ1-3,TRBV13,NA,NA,TGTGCCAGCAGCTCCCCACAGACACTAGGAAACACCATATATTTT,CASSSPQTLGNTIYF
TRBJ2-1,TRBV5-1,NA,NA,TGCGCCAGCAGCCCTTATACTAGGAATGAGCAGTTCTTC,CASSPYTRNEQFF
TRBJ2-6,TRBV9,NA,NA,TGTGCCAGCAGCGTAGGGCCGACCCACTCTGGGGCCAACGTCCTGACTTTC,CASSVGPTHSGANVLTF
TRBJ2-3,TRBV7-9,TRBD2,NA,TGTGCCAGCAGCTTAGTTGTCCGGGCTAGCGGGGGAAAAACAGATACGCAGTATTTT,CASSLVVRASGGKTDTQYF
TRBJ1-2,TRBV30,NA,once,TGTGCCTGGATTAAACAGGGCTACTCCTATGGCTACACCTTC,CAWIKQGYSYGYTF
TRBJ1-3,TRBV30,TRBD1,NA,TGTGCCTGGGGAAGGACAGGTCCCAGCTCTGGAAACACCATATATTTT,CAWGRTGPSSGNTIYF
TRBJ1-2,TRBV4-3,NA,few,TGCGCCAGCAGCCAAGGATCCTTCAGTGGCTATGGCTACACCTTC,CASSQGSFSGYGYTF
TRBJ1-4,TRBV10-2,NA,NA,TGCGCCAGCAGTGAGTCGAAATCGTCGAGGGAAAAACTGTTTTTT,CASSESKSSREKLFF
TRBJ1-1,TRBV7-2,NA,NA,TGTGCCAGCAGCATAAGAGCTGAAGCTTTCTTT,CASSIRAEAFF
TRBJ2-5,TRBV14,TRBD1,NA,TGTGCCAGCAGCCAGGGACAGGTCCAAGAGACCCAGTACTTC,CASSQGQVQETQYF
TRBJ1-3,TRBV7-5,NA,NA,TGTGCCAGAAACGCGGTCCGGTCCTCTGGAAACACCATATATTTT,CARNAVRSSGNTIYF
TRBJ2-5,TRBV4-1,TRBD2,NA,TGCGCCAGCAGCCAAACGACTAGCTCGGGAGAGACCCAGTACTTC,CASSQTTSSGETQYF